These 30 T cell receptor beta chains were sequenced from one sample in a study of blood T cell repertoires in COVID-19. Clones were sequenced by immunoSEQ multiplex PCR, and TCRdb holds only the in-frame ones, with some missing. The sample records 150,000 to 200,000 clones, more than 80% being singletons. The sequencing sample was made of peripheral blood. These receptors came from a woman aged 55 to 70 with COVID-19, enrolled during active disease.

This sequence joins TRBV6-5 and TRBJ2-7; no firm D call. V lost 6 bases and J 7 bases, leaving 13 bases between the germline ends. Looked up from germline, CDR1 is MNHEY and CDR2 is SVGAGI. This CDR3 contains 12 residues. CDR3 amino acids: CASRTFRGEQYF. The CDR3 region has the DNA TGTGCCAGCAGGACTTTTCGTGGTGAGCAGTACTTC.

The CDR3 DNA is TGTGCCAGCAGCCAAGCGGGGGGTGAAGCTTTCTTT. This sequence encodes CASSQAGGEAFF. The chain joins TRBV3-1 (or the pseudogene TRBV3-2) to TRBJ1-1; D perhaps matches TRBD1 (5 bases). Trimming left V 1 base short and J 7 bases short, with 7 bases between. Germline values: CDR1 LGHDT, CDR2 YNNKEL (reference sequence). The CDR3 extends over 12 amino acids.

The chain is built from TRBV5-1 and TRBJ1-1; TRBD1 matches 8 bases. The CDR3 contains 15 residues. Germline V gives CDR1 SGHRS, CDR2 YFSETQ. With V trimmed by 4 bases and J by 6 bases, 11 bases remained unmatched. CDR3 DNA: TGCGCCAGCAGCACCCGGACAGGGAGGGGCGCTGAAGCTTTCTTT. Protein: CASSTRTGRGAEAFF.

The J gene is TRBJ1-2, the V gene TRBV6-5; the D gene is possibly TRBD1 (5 bases). Germline CDR1 reads MNHEY; CDR2 reads SVGAGI. The CDR3 contains 15 residues. V was trimmed by 6 bases and J by 8 bases, leaving 22 bases between them. DNA for the CDR3: TGTGCCAGCAGCACGAGACAGTGGAGCCTGGAGGGCTACACCTTC. This gives the protein CASSTRQWSLEGYTF.

The chain is built from TRBV10-3 and TRBJ1-1; D is perhaps TRBD1 (6 bases). Trimming removed 6 bases from V and 0 bases from J, with 8 bases in between. Germline loops: CDR1 ENHRY, CDR2 SYGVKD. The CDR3 covers 13 residues. CDR3 bases: TGTGCCATCAGGGACAGCGTGAACACTGAAGCTTTCTTT. Translating gives CAIRDSVNTEAFF.

The chain recombines TRBV15 with TRBJ1-5, with 8 bases matching TRBD1. Germline V gene lookup returns CDR1 LNHNV and CDR2 YYDKDF (reference sequence). With 0 bases clipped from V and 11 bases from J, the junction kept 12 bases outside the gene matches. The CDR3 runs to 16 residues. The CDR3 DNA is TGTGCCACCAGCAGAGATGGGCAGGGGGCCGGTGGGGCCCAGCATTTT. Its translation is CATSRDGQGAGGAQHF.

This chain uses TRBV5-1 with TRBJ2-3, with no clear D. The CDR3 runs 14 residues. Trimming stripped 4 bases from V and 2 bases from J, with 11 bases between. CDR1 is SGHRS, CDR2 YFSETQ, per germline. DNA of the CDR3: TGCGCCAGCAGCCGAGACATCTTCACAGATACGCAGTATTTT. Translated: CASSRDIFTDTQYF.

This chain uses TRBV18 with TRBJ2-7, with 9 bases aligning to TRBD1. Germline-derived CDR1 and CDR2 are KGHSH and LQKENI. The junction had 7 bases not matched to a gene; V was cut back by 4 bases and J by 3 bases. This CDR3 is built from 15 residues. The CDR3 reads CASSLHRGPDYEQYF. CDR3 bases: TGTGCCAGCTCACTTCACAGGGGGCCGGACTACGAGCAGTACTTC.

The chain recombines TRBV27 with TRBJ2-1, with a tentative D call TRBD2 (5 bases). The CDR3 extends over 11 amino acids. Trimming stripped 7 bases from V and 8 bases from J, with 9 bases between. Per germline, CDR1 MNHEY and CDR2 SMNVEV (reference sequence). The CDR3 DNA is TGTGCCAGCATAGGAGGATATGAGCAGTTCTTC. Translating gives CASIGGYEQFF.

The chain links TRBV5-1 to TRBJ1-4; D remains ambiguous. The CDR3 length is 17 residues. CDR1 SGHRS and CDR2 YFSETQ come from the germline V gene. The V end lost 9 bases, the J end lost 0 bases, and 21 bases lay between the germline ends. CDR3 coding DNA: TGCGCCACCCGACCCTCCCTTACAGCCGCAACTAATGAAAAACTGTTTTTT. Translation gives CATRPSLTAATNEKLFF. Full variable domain (outside the CDR3, taken from reference TRBV5-1 and TRBJ1-4): KAGVTQTPRYLIKTRGQQVTLSCSPISGHRSVSWYQQTPGQGLQFLFEYFSETQRNKGNFPGRFSGRQFSNSRSEMNVSTLELGDSALYLCATRPSLTAATNEKLFFGSGTQLSVL.

The chain is built from TRBV7-2 and TRBJ2-5; weak D call: TRBD2 (5 bases). Trimming left V 3 bases short and J 2 bases short, with 13 bases between. Germline V gives CDR1 SGHTA, CDR2 FQGNSA. CDR3 length equals 15 residues. CDR3 nucleotides: TGTGCCAGCAGCTTGCTGGGATCGGGGCAAGAGACCCAGTACTTC. Its translation is CASSLLGSGQETQYF.

This chain connects TRBV28 to TRBJ1-1; perhaps TRBD1 as D (5 bases). CDR1 MDHEN and CDR2 SYDVKM come from the germline V gene. The CDR3 is 11 residues long. Trimming shortened V by 3 bases and J by 11 bases, and 10 bases separated the two germline ends. The CDR3 DNA reads TGTGCCAGCAGTTTTGGGGCCTCTGCTTTCTTT. Its protein is CASSFGASAFF.

The chain is built from TRBV7-2 and TRBJ2-7; D not certain. V shed 4 bases and J shed 6 bases, with 16 bases lying between them. Per germline, CDR1 SGHTA and CDR2 FQGNSA. The CDR3 sequence is 14 residues long. CDR3 in amino acids: CASSSLSTRGEQYF. In DNA, the CDR3 is TGTGCCAGCAGCTCACTGTCGACGCGAGGCGAGCAGTACTTC.

The CDR3 protein is CASSHHGQTSGNTIYF. Here the CDR3 DNA reads TGTGCCAGCAGCCACCATGGACAGACCTCTGGAAACACCATATATTTT. The chain recombines TRBV3-1 (or the pseudogene TRBV3-2) with TRBJ1-3, with D possibly being TRBD1 (6 bases). CDR1 LGHDT and CDR2 YNNKEL come from the germline V gene (reference sequence). Trimming left V 3 bases short and J 0 bases short, with 12 bases between. The CDR3 totals 16 residues.

V and J are TRBV19 and TRBJ2-3; TRBD1 is a possible D gene (5 bases). V dropped 2 bases and J dropped 5 bases, with 8 bases sitting between them. Germline V lookup: CDR1 LNHDA, CDR2 SQIVND (reference sequence). CDR3 length equals 13 residues. In DNA, the CDR3 is TGTGCCAGTAGTATAAGAAGGGGAGATACGCAGTATTTT. This sequence encodes CASSIRRGDTQYF.

This chain uses TRBV6-6 with TRBJ2-2, with TRBD1 matching 7 bases. The CDR3 covers 14 residues. Germline V gene sequence: CDR1 MNHNY, CDR2 SVGAGI (reference sequence). The ends lost 6 bases at V and 5 bases at J; junction bases unmatched: 6. The CDR3 reads CASRMTGQTGELFF. CDR3 sequence (DNA): TGTGCCAGCAGGATGACAGGGCAGACCGGGGAGCTGTTTTTT.

The rearrangement joins TRBV3-1 (or the pseudogene TRBV3-2) to TRBJ2-2; TRBD1 is a possible D gene (6 bases). The CDR3 runs 16 residues. Trimming stripped 1 base from V and 3 bases from J, with 12 bases between. The germline V gene has CDR1 LGHDT and CDR2 YNNKEL (reference sequence). The CDR3 protein is CASSQGPGHYTGELFF. The CDR3 bases are TGTGCCAGCAGCCAAGGTCCGGGACACTACACCGGGGAGCTGTTTTTT.

This clone was detected once. The V and J genes are TRBV30 and TRBJ1-3; D remains unclear. Germline V gene sequence: CDR1 GTSNPN, CDR2 SVGIG (reference sequence). There are 17 residues in the CDR3. The V gene lost 3 bases and the J gene lost 4 bases, with 22 bases spanning the gap. The CDR3 spells CAWSALPRFSAGNTIYF. The CDR3 DNA reads as TGTGCCTGGAGCGCGCTCCCCCGGTTCAGCGCCGGAAACACCATATATTTT.

This chain links TRBV5-4 with TRBJ1-2, with D unresolved. The CDR3 runs 15 residues. V was clipped by 4 bases and J by 6 bases, with 19 bases between them. Germline-derived CDR1 and CDR2 are SGHNT and YYREEE (reference sequence). CDR3 loop: CASSPWISGDHGYTF. The CDR3 DNA sequence: TGTGCCAGCAGCCCCTGGATCAGCGGGGATCATGGCTACACCTTC. The full variable domain, in which reference TRBV5-4 and TRBJ1-2 provide the parts outside the CDR3, is ETGVTQSPTHLIKTRGQQVTLRCSSQSGHNTVSWYQQALGQGPQFIFQYYREEENGRGNFPPRFSGLQFPNYSSELNVNALELDDSALYLCASSPWISGDHGYTFGSGTRLTVV.

V is TRBV5-1 and J is TRBJ2-5; TRBD1 aligns across 7 bases. V shed 4 bases, J shed 2 bases, and the junction held 8 bases outside the gene matches. The CDR3 consists of 15 residues. Germline V gene data show CDR1 as SGHRS and CDR2 as YFSETQ. The CDR3 is CASSLLPGQQETQYF. CDR3 nucleotides: TGCGCCAGCAGCCTATTACCGGGACAGCAAGAGACCCAGTACTTC.

This chain connects TRBV2 to TRBJ1-6, with 7 bases that match TRBD1. Germline V gene lookup returns CDR1 SNHLY and CDR2 FYNNEI. The junction had 3 bases not matched to a gene; V was cut back by 3 bases and J by 7 bases. The CDR3 runs to 14 residues. The CDR3 DNA reads TGTGCCAGCAGTGAGCACAGGGGAAATTCACCCCTCCACTTT. This codes for CASSEHRGNSPLHF.

The chain is built from TRBV19 and TRBJ2-7; 11 bases line up with TRBD1. CDR1 and CDR2 (germline): LNHDA, SQIVND (reference sequence). The CDR3 spans 15 residues. V trimming: 3 bases; J trimming: 4 bases; junction bases outside the gene matches: 5. CDR3 amino acids: CASSISGQGAYEQYF. In DNA form, the CDR3 reads TGTGCCAGTAGTATCTCCGGACAGGGGGCTTACGAGCAGTACTTC.

This clone was seen once. The V and J genes are TRBV15 and TRBJ1-5; weak D call: TRBD1 (5 bases). The germline gives CDR1 LNHNV, CDR2 YYDKDF (reference sequence). The CDR3 extends over 15 amino acids. The V and J ends lost 2 bases and 7 bases respectively, with 15 bases between them. The CDR3, as DNA: TGTGCCACCAGCAGAAGTGCGACCCAGGGACAGCCCCAGCATTTT. Translation gives CATSRSATQGQPQHF.

As regards this clone: The same CDR3 can be traced to other DNA sequences in this sample. V usage is TRBV6-1 and J usage is TRBJ1-6; D gene ambiguous. V was cut by 1 base and J by 0 bases, with 10 bases left in between. The CDR3 runs 17 residues. The germline V gene has CDR1 MNHNS and CDR2 SASEGT. This CDR3 reads CASSEVGGSSYNSPLHF. The DNA for the CDR3 is TGTGCCAGCAGTGAAGTCGGAGGGAGCTCCTATAATTCACCCCTCCACTTT.

V and J are TRBV23-1 and TRBJ1-6, with 7 nucleotides matching TRBD1. TRBV23-1 is classed as an ORF, of uncertain function. The CDR3 loop spans 18 amino acids. The V gene end was trimmed by 1 base and the J gene end by 4 bases; junction bases not matched to a gene: 10. The CDR3 nucleotides read TGCGCCAGCAGTCAATACTCTAGGGGGCGAAGATATAATTCACCCCTCCACTTT. Its protein product is CASSQYSRGRRYNSPLHF.

The chain carries TRBV2 and TRBJ2-7, with 10 bases lining up with TRBD1. The J segment lost 2 bases and the V segment lost 4 bases, leaving 2 bases of the junction unmatched. CDR1 and CDR2 from the germline V gene are SNHLY and FYNNEI. The CDR3 is 14 amino acids. CDR3 coding DNA: TGTGCCAGCAGTGGGGACAGGGGCCCCTACGAGCAGTACTTC. Amino acids: CASSGDRGPYEQYF.

The chain recombines TRBV19 with TRBJ1-2; D is possibly TRBD1 (6 bases). Per the germline V gene, CDR1 is LNHDA and CDR2 is SQIVND (reference sequence). V was pared by 4 bases and J by 8 bases, with 20 bases between. The CDR3 has 15 amino acids. This chain's CDR3 is CASSTPAAGAGGYTF. The CDR3 DNA reads TGTGCCAGTAGTACCCCCGCCGCAGGGGCCGGCGGCTACACCTTC.

This clone appeared a single time. The rearrangement uses TRBV6-5 and TRBJ2-5; tentative D call: TRBD1 (6 bases). CDR1 and CDR2 (germline): MNHEY, SVGAGI. This CDR3 contains 15 residues. The V end lost 4 bases, the J end lost 2 bases, and 14 bases lay between the germline ends. CDR3 in DNA: TGTGCCAGCAGTTCTTTACAGGGACGGCAAGAGACCCAGTACTTC. Translation: CASSSLQGRQETQYF.

V usage is TRBV11-2 and J usage is TRBJ1-6; D not resolved. In germline, CDR1 is SGHAT, CDR2 FQNNGV. This CDR3 has 12 amino acids. The V gene lost 1 base and the J gene lost 8 bases, with 3 bases spanning the gap. The CDR3 region has the DNA TGTGCCAGCAGCTTAGCGGATTCACCCCTCCACTTT. Translation: CASSLADSPLHF.

The rearrangement joins TRBV12-3 or TRBV12-4 to TRBJ1-3, with D hard to call. The CDR3 runs 11 residues. Trimming took 8 bases from V and 11 from J, leaving 13 bases between them. CDR3 sequence: CASGNTRAIYF. CDR3 coding DNA: TGTGCCAGCGGAAACACTAGGGCCATATATTTT.